The next 13 T cell receptor beta chains were all read from a single sample in a study of shared clonotypes between healthy human individuals. The naive CD8 population came from CD45RO-negative cells selected for CCR7, without terminally differentiated effector memory CD45RA+ cells. The method was immunoSEQ multiplex PCR; TCRdb's version includes in-frame clones alone and lacks a portion of them. The table records 2 million to 2.5 million clones, around 93% of them present only once. Sequencing input: naive CD8+ T cells from PBMCs. Receptors originate from a man between 18 and 29 years old in good health. Some clones in this sample may be carry-over from other donors' samples.

CDR3 region: CASSYWQGGTEAFF. The CDR3 nucleotides are TGTGCCAGCAGTTACTGGCAGGGTGGCACTGAAGCTTTCTTT. The chain joins TRBV6-5 to TRBJ1-1; D might be TRBD1 (5 bases). V was trimmed by 1 base and J by 4 bases, leaving 10 bases between them. Germline CDR1 is MNHEY and CDR2 is SVGAGI. The CDR3 length is 14 residues.

The gene calls are TRBV6-1 and TRBJ2-7, with 10 positions matching TRBD2. V trimming: 7 bases; J trimming: 3 bases; junction bases outside the gene matches: 9. The germline V gene encodes CDR1 MNHNS and CDR2 SASEGT. The CDR3 extends over 15 amino acids. CDR3 coding DNA: TGTGCCAGCATCCCGGGGACTAGCGTTAACTACGAGCAGTACTTC. Translating it yields CASIPGTSVNYEQYF.

This rearrangement joins TRBV27 to TRBJ2-7; D possibly corresponds to TRBD2 (6 bases). V lost 0 bases and J lost 2, with 11 bases in between. Germline V lookup: CDR1 MNHEY, CDR2 SMNVEV (reference sequence). CDR3 size: 15 residues. CDR3 DNA sequence: TGTGCCAGCAGTTTATCTAGCTCGGGGGCCTACGAGCAGTACTTC. Translated, it gives CASSLSSSGAYEQYF.

This chain uses TRBV9 with TRBJ2-2; the match to TRBD1 covers 7 bases. Unmatched junction bases numbered 2, after V lost 3 bases and J lost 3 bases. The length of the CDR3 is 14 residues. Germline V gives CDR1 SGDLS, CDR2 YYNGEE. The CDR3 here is CASSATGDTGELFF. The CDR3 bases are TGTGCCAGCAGCGCCACAGGGGACACCGGGGAGCTGTTTTTT.

This chain links TRBV19 with TRBJ1-5; D might be TRBD1 (6 bases). The CDR3 spans 14 residues. CDR1 is LNHDA and CDR2 is SQIVND in the germline V gene (reference sequence). V was pared by 5 bases and J by 6 bases, with 14 bases between. The CDR3 DNA reads as TGTGCCAGTAGTCACAGGGTAAGCGGTCAGCCCCAGCATTTT. It is translated as CASSHRVSGQPQHF.

The V gene is TRBV28, the J gene TRBJ1-1, with D unresolved. Trimming removed 3 bases from V and 8 bases from J, with 16 bases in between. The CDR3 contains 14 residues. CDR1 is MDHEN and CDR2 is SYDVKM in the germline V gene. The CDR3 coding sequence is TGTGCCAGCAGTTTCAACCCCACCTTGTACGAAGCTTTCTTT. It translates to CASSFNPTLYEAFF. Looking up the rest from reference TRBV28 and TRBJ1-1 gives the full variable domain: DVKVTQSSRYLVKRTGEKVFLECVQDMDHENMFWYRQDPGLGLRLIYFSYDVKMKEKGDIPEGYSVSREKKERFSLILESASTNQTSMYLCASSFNPTLYEAFFGQGTRLTVV.

The rearrangement links TRBV27 to TRBJ1-1; tentatively, D is TRBD1 (6 bases). This CDR3 is 14 amino acids long. Germline values: CDR1 MNHEY, CDR2 SMNVEV (reference sequence). The V end was cut by 5 bases, the J end by 0 bases, with 10 bases between. CDR3 coding DNA: TGTGCCAGCAGTGCCCGGGGGCTGAACACTGAAGCTTTCTTT. Translation: CASSARGLNTEAFF.

The rearrangement links TRBV9 to TRBJ2-2, with 13 positions matching TRBD2. This CDR3 spans 16 amino acids. From germline, CDR1 is SGDLS and CDR2 YYNGEE. Germline trimming cut 3 bases from V and 5 bases from J; bases unmatched to any gene: 4. In DNA form, the CDR3 reads TGTGCCAGCAGCGCCGGGACTAGCGGGACAACCGGGGAGCTGTTTTTT. Its protein product is CASSAGTSGTTGELFF.

V gene TRBV19 combines with J gene TRBJ2-7; 8 positions agree with TRBD1. Germline V gene lookup returns CDR1 LNHDA and CDR2 SQIVND (reference sequence). The V segment lost 0 bases and the J segment 5 bases; nucleotides outside the gene matches: 6. This CDR3 is 15 amino acids long. This CDR3 is CASSIDRDRFHEQYF. In nucleotides, the CDR3 is TGTGCCAGTAGTATAGATCGGGACAGGTTCCACGAGCAGTACTTC.

The rearrangement links TRBV5-6 to TRBJ2-1, with a tentative D call TRBD2 (5 bases). Germline V CDR1 and CDR2: SGHDT, YYEEEE. Trimming removed 2 bases at V and 8 bases at J, with 17 bases between. The CDR3 extends over 15 amino acids. CDR3 nucleotides: TGTGCCAGCAGCTTTGGACTTGGACTTAAAGATGAGCAGTTCTTC. As protein: CASSFGLGLKDEQFF.

V gene TRBV6-1 combines with J gene TRBJ2-3, with D possibly matching TRBD2 (5 bases). CDR1 is MNHNS, CDR2 SASEGT, per germline. Trimming took off 8 bases at V and 0 bases at J, with 12 bases between the two ends. The CDR3 runs 14 residues. CDR3 sequence: CASAEVRSTDTQYF. DNA of the CDR3: TGTGCCAGCGCGGAGGTTCGAAGCACAGATACGCAGTATTTT.

The rearrangement uses TRBV9 and TRBJ1-1; D is unresolved. Germline CDR1 is SGDLS and CDR2 is YYNGEE. This CDR3 has 12 residues. Between the trimmed V and J ends, which lost 2 bases and 6 bases, there was a span of 8 bases. CDR3 in amino acids: CASSVGEAEAFF. The CDR3 bases are TGTGCCAGCAGCGTCGGGGAGGCTGAAGCTTTCTTT.

The genes are TRBV29-1 and TRBJ2-7; 16 bases are shared with TRBD2. With V trimmed by 4 bases and J by 1 base, 1 base remained unmatched. CDR3 length: 15 amino acids. The germline CDR1 and CDR2 sequences are SQVTM and ANQGSEA. The CDR3: CSVAGLAGGSYEQYF. The CDR3 DNA follows: TGCAGCGTTGCGGGACTAGCGGGAGGGTCCTACGAGCAGTACTTC.